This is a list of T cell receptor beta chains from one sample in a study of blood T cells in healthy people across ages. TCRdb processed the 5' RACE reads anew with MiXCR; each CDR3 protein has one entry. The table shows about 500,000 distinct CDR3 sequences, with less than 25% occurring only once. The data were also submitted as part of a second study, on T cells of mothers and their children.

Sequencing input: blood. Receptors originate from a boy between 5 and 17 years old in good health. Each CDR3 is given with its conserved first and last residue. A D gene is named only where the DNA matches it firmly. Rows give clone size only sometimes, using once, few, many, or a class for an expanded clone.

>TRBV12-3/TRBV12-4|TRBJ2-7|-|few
TGTGCCAGCAGTTTAACGGGGGTCCCCTACGAGCAGTACTTC
CASSLTGVPYEQYF
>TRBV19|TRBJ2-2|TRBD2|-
TGTGCCAGTAGGATTAGCGGGTATGCGAACACCGGGGAGCTGTTTTTT
CASRISGYANTGELFF
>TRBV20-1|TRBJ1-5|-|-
TGCAGTGCTAGAGATCCCAGGGAAGGTGACAATCAGCCCCAGCATTTT
CSARDPREGDNQPQHF
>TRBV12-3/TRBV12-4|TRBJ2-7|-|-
TGTGCCAGCAGTTTTTACCCGGGAGTTACGAGCGAGCAGTACTTC
CASSFYPGVTSEQYF
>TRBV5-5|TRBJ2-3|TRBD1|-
TGTGCCAGCATCAGACAGGGCACGGCACAAGATACGCAGTATTTT
CASIRQGTAQDTQYF
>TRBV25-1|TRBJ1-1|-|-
TGTGCCAGCAGTGATATGGACTATCGCACTGAAGCTTTCTTT
CASSDMDYRTEAFF
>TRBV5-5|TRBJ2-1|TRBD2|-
TGTGCCAGCAGCATGGGCCTAGCGGGGGCGTACAATGAGCAGCTCTTC
CASSMGLAGAYNEQLF
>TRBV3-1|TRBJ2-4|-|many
TGTGCCAGCAGCCAAGTAAGGCAGGGAGTAGCCAAAAACATTCAGTACTTC
CASSQVRQGVAKNIQYF
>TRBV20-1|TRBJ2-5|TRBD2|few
TGCAGTGCTAGCGGGAGGGCCGATGAGACCCAGTACTTC
CSASGRADETQYF
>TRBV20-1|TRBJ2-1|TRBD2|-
TGCAGCACGACTAGCGCCCAGAGCCACTCCTACAATGAGCAGTTCTTC
CSTTSAQSHSYNEQFF
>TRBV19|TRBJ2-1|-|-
TGTGCCACGAAGCGGCCTACCTACAATGAGCAGTTCTTC
CATKRPTYNEQFF
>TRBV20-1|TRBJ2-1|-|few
TGCAGTGCTAGAGATCCGAGCGGCTCCTACAATGAGCAGTTCTTC
CSARDPSGSYNEQFF
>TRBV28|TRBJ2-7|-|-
TGTGCCAGCAGTTTAGGCAGGACCTACGAGCGGTACTTC
CASSLGRTYERYF
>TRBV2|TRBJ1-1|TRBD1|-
TGTGCCAGCAGTGGACAGGGAAAGGGGACCGAAGCTCTCTTT
CASSGQGKGTEALF
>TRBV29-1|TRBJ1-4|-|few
TGCAGTGCTTCGGCGGCCCCAAATGAAAAACTGTTTTTT
CSASAAPNEKLFF
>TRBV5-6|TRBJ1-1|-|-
TGTGCCAGCAGCTTGGACGGAGTTGAAGCTTTCTTT
CASSLDGVEAFF